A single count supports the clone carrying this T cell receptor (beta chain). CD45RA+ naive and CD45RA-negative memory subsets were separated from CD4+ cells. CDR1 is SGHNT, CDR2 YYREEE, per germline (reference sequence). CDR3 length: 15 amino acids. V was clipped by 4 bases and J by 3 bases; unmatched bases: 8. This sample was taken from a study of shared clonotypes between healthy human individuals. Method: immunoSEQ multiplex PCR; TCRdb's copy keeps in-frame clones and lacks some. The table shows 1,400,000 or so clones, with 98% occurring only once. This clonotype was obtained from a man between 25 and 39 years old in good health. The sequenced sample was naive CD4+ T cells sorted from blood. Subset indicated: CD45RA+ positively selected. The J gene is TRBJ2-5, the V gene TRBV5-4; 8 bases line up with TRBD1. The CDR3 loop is CASSSSGTGEETQYF. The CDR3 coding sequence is TGTGCCAGCAGCAGCTCCGGGACAGGAGAAGAGACCCAGTACTTC.